This TCR beta chain was identified in a study of type 1 regulatory T cells. In the study overall: T-allo10 is an in vitro-generated, Tr1-enriched CD4 T cell product specific for alloantigen.

On this clonotype: The antigen is unknown.

Via MiXCR, TCRdb re-called the reads, giving one row per CDR3 protein. The data contain approximately 43,000 distinct CDR3 sequences, 9% to 15% of them singletons. The CDR3 is 16 amino acids. Germline loops: CDR1 SGHRS, CDR2 YFSETQ. V lost 4 bases and J lost 1; bases outside the gene matches: 8. Sequencing used cultured non-Tr1 T cells, either the whole culture or a sorted T cell fraction (not recorded which). The clonotype was recovered from a human donor in good health. The V call is TRBV5-1, the J call TRBJ1-1, with 9 nucleotides matching TRBD1. The CDR3 region is CASSAGQGWANTEAFF. The CDR3 coding sequence is TGCGCCAGCAGCGCCGGACAGGGGTGGGCGAACACTGAAGCTTTCTTT.